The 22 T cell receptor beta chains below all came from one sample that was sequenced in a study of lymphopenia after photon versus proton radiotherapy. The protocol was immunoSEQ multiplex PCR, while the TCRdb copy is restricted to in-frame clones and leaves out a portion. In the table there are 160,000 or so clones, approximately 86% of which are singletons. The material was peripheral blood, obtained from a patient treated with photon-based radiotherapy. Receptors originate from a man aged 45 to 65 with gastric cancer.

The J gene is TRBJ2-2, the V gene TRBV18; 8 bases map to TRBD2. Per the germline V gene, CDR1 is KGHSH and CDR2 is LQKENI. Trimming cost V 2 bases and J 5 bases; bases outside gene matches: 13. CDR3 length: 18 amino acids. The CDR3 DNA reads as TGTGCCAGCTCACCAAAAACGAGCGGGAGTACGGGAACCGGGGAGCTGTTTTTT. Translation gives CASSPKTSGSTGTGELFF.

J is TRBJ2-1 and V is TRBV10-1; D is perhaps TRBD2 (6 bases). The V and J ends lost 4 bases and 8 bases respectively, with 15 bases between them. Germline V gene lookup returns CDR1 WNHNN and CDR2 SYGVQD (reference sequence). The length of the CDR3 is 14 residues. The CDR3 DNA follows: TGCGCCAGCAGTGCGGCGGGCGGAGGGCATGAGCAGTTCTTC. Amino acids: CASSAAGGGHEQFF.

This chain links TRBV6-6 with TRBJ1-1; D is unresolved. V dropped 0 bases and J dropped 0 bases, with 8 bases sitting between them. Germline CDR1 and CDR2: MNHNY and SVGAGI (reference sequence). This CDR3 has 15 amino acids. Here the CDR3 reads CASSYSNIMNTEAFF. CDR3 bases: TGTGCCAGCAGTTACTCGAATATTATGAACACTGAAGCTTTCTTT.

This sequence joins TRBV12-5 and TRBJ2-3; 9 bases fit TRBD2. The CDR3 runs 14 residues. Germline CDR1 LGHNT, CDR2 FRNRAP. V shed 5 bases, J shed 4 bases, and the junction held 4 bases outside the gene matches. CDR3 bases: TGTGCTAGTGGTCTTAGCGGGAGTCCAGATACGCAGTATTTT. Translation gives CASGLSGSPDTQYF.

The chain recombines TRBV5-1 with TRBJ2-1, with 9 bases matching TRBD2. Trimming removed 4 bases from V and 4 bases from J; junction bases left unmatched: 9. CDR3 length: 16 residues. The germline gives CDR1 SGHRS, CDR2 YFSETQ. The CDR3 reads CASSPRTSDTYNEQFF. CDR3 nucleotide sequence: TGCGCCAGCAGCCCACGGACTAGCGACACTTACAATGAGCAGTTCTTC. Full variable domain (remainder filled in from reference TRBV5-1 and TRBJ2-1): KAGVTQTPRYLIKTRGQQVTLSCSPISGHRSVSWYQQTPGQGLQFLFEYFSETQRNKGNFPGRFSGRQFSNSRSEMNVSTLELGDSALYLCASSPRTSDTYNEQFFGPGTRLTVL.

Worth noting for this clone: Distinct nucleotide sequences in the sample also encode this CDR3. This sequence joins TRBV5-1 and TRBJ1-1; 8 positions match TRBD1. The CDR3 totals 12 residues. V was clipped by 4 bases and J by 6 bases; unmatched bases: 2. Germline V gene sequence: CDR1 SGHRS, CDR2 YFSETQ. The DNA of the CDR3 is TGCGCCAGCAGCCCGGACAGGGCTGAAGCTTTCTTT. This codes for CASSPDRAEAFF. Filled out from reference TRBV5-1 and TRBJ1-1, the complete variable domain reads KAGVTQTPRYLIKTRGQQVTLSCSPISGHRSVSWYQQTPGQGLQFLFEYFSETQRNKGNFPGRFSGRQFSNSRSEMNVSTLELGDSALYLCASSPDRAEAFFGQGTRLTVV.

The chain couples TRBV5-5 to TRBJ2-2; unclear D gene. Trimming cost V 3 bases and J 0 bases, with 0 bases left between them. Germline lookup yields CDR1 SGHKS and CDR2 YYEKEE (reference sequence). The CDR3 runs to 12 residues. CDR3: CASSSNTGELFF. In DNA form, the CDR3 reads TGTGCCAGCAGCTCGAACACCGGGGAGCTGTTTTTT.

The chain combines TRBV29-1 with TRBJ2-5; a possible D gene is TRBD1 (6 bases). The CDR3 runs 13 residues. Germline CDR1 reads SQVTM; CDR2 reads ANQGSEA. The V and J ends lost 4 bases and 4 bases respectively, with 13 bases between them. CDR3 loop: CSVGTDFGETQYF. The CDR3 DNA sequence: TGCAGCGTTGGGACAGACTTTGGAGAGACCCAGTACTTC.

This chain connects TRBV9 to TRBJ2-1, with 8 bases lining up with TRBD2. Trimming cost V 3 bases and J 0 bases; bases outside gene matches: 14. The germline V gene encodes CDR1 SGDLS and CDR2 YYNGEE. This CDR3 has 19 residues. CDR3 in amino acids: CASSEPLDQRESSYNEQFF. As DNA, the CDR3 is TGTGCCAGCAGCGAGCCCCTCGACCAGCGGGAGAGCTCCTACAATGAGCAGTTCTTC. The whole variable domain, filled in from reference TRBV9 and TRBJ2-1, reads DSGVTQTPKHLITATGQRVTLRCSPRSGDLSVYWYQQSLDQGLQFLIQYYNGEERAKGNILERFSAQQFPDLHSELNLSSLELGDSALYFCASSEPLDQRESSYNEQFFGPGTRLTVL.

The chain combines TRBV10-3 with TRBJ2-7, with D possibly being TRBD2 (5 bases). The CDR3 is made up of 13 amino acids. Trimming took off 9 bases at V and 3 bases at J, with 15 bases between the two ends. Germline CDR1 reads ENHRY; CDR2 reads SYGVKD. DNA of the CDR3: TGTGCCATTGGTCCAAGTGGGAGCTACGAGCAGTACTTC. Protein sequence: CAIGPSGSYEQYF.

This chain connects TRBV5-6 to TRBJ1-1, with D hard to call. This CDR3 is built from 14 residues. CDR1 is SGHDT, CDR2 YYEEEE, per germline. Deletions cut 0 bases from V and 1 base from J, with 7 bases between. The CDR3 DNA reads TGTGCCAGCAGCTTGGGAAAGTGGAACACTGAAGCTTTCTTT. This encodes CASSLGKWNTEAFF.

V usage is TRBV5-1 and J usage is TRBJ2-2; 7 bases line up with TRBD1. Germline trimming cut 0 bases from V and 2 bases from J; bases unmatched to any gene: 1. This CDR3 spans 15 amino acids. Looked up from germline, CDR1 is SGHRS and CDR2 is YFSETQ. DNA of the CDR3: TGCGCCAGCAGCTTGGGGGACAGAAACACCGGGGAGCTGTTTTTT. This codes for CASSLGDRNTGELFF.

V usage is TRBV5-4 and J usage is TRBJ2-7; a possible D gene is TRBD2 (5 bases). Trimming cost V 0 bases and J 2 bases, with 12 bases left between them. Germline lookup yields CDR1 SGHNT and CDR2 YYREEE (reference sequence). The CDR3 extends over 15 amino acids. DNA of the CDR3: TGTGCCAGCAGCTTGGAGGCTAGCCCCACCTACGAGCAGTACTTC. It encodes CASSLEASPTYEQYF.

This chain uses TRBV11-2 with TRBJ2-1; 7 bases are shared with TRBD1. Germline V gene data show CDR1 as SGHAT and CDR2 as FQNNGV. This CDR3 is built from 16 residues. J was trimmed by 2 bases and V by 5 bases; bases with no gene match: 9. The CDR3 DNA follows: TGTGCCAGCAGCATCCGACAGGGAAGGACCTACAATGAGCAGTTCTTC. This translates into CASSIRQGRTYNEQFF.

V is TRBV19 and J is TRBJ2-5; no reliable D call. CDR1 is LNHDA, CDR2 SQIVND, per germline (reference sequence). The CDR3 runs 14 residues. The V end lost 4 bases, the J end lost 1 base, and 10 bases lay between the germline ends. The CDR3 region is CASSKFGVQETQYF. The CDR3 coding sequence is TGTGCCAGTAGTAAGTTTGGGGTCCAAGAGACCCAGTACTTC.

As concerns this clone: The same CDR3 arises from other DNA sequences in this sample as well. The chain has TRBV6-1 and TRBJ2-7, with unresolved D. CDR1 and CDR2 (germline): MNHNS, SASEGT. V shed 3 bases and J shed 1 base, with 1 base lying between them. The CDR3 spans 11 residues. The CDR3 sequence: CASSESYEQYF. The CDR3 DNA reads TGTGCCAGCAGTGAGTCCTACGAGCAGTACTTC.

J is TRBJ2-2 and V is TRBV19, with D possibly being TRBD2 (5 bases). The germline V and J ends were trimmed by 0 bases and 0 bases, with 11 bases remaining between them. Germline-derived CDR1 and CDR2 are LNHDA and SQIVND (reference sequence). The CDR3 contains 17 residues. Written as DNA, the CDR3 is TGTGCCAGTAGTATAGAGCTAGCCCCGCCGAACACCGGGGAGCTGTTTTTT. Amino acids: CASSIELAPPNTGELFF.

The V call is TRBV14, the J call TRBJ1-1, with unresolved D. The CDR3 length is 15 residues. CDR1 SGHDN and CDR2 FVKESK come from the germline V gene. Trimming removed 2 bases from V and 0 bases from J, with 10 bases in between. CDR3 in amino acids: CASSQFSTMNTEAFF. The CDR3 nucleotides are TGTGCCAGCAGCCAATTTAGCACGATGAACACTGAAGCTTTCTTT.

This CDR3 reads CASSFFRDGRHQETQYF. CDR3 nucleotide sequence: TGTGCCAGCAGCTTTTTCCGGGACGGGAGACACCAAGAGACCCAGTACTTC. This chain links TRBV7-9 with TRBJ2-5; tentatively, D is TRBD2 (6 bases). The CDR3 has 17 residues. Germline V gene sequence: CDR1 SEHNR, CDR2 FQNEAQ (reference sequence). Trimming removed 3 bases at V and 0 bases at J, with 17 bases between.

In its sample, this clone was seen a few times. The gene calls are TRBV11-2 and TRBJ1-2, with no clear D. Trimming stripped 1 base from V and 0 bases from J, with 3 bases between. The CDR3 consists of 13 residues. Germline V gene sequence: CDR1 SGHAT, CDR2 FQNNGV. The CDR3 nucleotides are TGTGCCAGCAGCTTAGGAACTAACTATGGCTACACCTTC. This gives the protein CASSLGTNYGYTF. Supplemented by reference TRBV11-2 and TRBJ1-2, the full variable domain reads EAGVAQSPRYKIIEKRQSVAFWCNPISGHATLYWYQQILGQGPKLLIQFQNNGVVDDSQLPKDRFSAERLKGVDSTLKIQPAKLEDSAVYLCASSLGTNYGYTFGSGTRLTVV.

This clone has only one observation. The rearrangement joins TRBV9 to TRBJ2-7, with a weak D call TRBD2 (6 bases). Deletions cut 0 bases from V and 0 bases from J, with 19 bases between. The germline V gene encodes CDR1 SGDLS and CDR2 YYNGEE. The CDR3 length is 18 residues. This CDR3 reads CASSVEAGPGPSSYEQYF. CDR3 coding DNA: TGTGCCAGCAGCGTAGAAGCGGGTCCAGGGCCGAGCTCCTACGAGCAGTACTTC.

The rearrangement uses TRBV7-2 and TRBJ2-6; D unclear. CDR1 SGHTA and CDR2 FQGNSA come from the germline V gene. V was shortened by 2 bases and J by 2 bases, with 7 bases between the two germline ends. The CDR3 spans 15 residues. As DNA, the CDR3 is TGTGCCAGCAGCTTAACGGGTGCTGGGGCCAACGTCCTGACTTTC. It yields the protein CASSLTGAGANVLTF.